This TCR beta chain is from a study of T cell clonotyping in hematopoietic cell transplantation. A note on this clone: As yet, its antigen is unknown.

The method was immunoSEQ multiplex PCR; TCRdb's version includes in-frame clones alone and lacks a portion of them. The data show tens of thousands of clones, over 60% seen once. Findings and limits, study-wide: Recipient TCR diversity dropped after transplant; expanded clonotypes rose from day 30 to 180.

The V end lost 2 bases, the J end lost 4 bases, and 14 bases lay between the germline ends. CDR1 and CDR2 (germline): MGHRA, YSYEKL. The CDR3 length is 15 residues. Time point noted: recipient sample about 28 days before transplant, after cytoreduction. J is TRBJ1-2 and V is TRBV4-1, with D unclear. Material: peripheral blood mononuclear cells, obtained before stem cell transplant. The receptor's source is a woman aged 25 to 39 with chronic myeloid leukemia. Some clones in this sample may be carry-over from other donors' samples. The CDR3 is CASSQTEGIGYGYTF. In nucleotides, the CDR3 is TGCGCCAGCAGCCAAACTGAGGGTATCGGCTATGGCTACACCTTC.